This entry describes one TCR beta chain. Its binding antigen is unknown. There are no base qualities to consult, and no much larger clone falls within one base. The sample belongs to a study of T-cell memory formation after mild COVID-19 (dated by TCRdb to the early 2020s). With regard to the full study: Most TCR sequence clusters were specific to one of the two donors. In a couple of donors, T-cell clones that expanded and contracted after mild COVID-19 were followed by sequencing TCRalpha and TCRbeta repertoires longitudinally. Two young, previously healthy adult volunteers made up the cohort, one male and one female.

Sequencing used an Illumina NovaSeq 6000. cDNA libraries for TCRalpha and TCRbeta were prepared by 5'RACE using constant-segment primers, with sample barcodes and unique molecular identifiers added. Trizol reagent was used to extract RNA from every sample. The libraries were amplified in two PCR steps, and the second step added a second sample barcode and Illumina TruSeq adapters. Sequencing of the libraries was done on an Illumina NovaSeq, producing 2 x 150 bp paired-end reads. From the authors' description of their analysis: The reads were demultiplexed and collapsed into UMI-guided consensus sequences using migec v1.2.7. Using mixcr v2.1.11, UMI consensuses were aligned to TRA and TRB V and J templates and then assembled into clonotypes. A clonotype was counted as expanded or contracted only if both edgeR and NoisET called the change significant, with noise models trained on biological replicates. For edgeR calls, the thresholds were a false discovery rate-adjusted p below 0.01 and a log2 fold-change of 1. As an exploratory analysis of dynamics, PCA with hierarchical clustering was applied to max-normalized trajectories of the 1000 most abundant clonotypes. Each responding clone was given a CD4 or CD8 phenotype based on the CD4+ and CD8+ repertoires, which had been sequenced separately. The public reads were reprocessed in TCRdb via fastp at Q25 and MiXCR, keeping in-frame beta chains. A single entry per CDR3 protein holds the most common genes and DNA from its merged rows. The V and J calls, along with clone size, are taken from TCRdb and not from the paper's own processing. The sample table shows 350,000 to 450,000 distinct CDR3 sequences, and approximately 14% are seen once. The ten largest clones capture about 22% of the sample.

Overall study outcomes, separate from this receptor: The detection of some responding clones in pre-infection memory suggests that pre-existing cross-reactive memory T cells joined the SARS-CoV-2 response. Contracting CD4+ clones turned up mainly in the CM and EM memory subsets, whereas EMRA was where CD8+ clones were enriched. The second-wave clones that peaked on day 37 were not confirmed to be SARS-CoV-2 specific. The study covered only a couple of mild cases, and larger cohorts including severe cases with pre-infection samples were considered necessary. Balanced CD4/CD8 phenotypes were observed for clones contracting from day 15 to 85, whereas a bias towards CD4+ was observed for a second wave of clones expanding from day 15 to 37.

PBMCs were isolated by Ficoll-Paque density gradient centrifugation. This receptor was identified in a man aged 18 to 30 who had mild COVID-19 (a few samples of this study predate the infection). The sample titles of this study are shuffled in the database, so cell type and time point are left out; the donor was told from shared clones. Sequenced input: PBMCs or a T cell subset sorted from them (not recorded which).

The nucleotide sequence reads as follows: TGTGCCAGCAGTGTTCCCAGGGGACTTCGGGAGACCCAGTACTTC. Translated, this gives CASSVPRGLRETQYF. The V gene is TRBV2 and the J gene is TRBJ2-5, with the D call tentatively TRBD1 or TRBD2, each fitting 6 bases. Relative to germline, V is 4 bases shorter and J is 5 bases shorter, with 17 bases between their ends. The CDR3, from cysteine to phenylalanine, totals 15 residues. Only CDR3 DNA remains: 45 bases, in frame from the first base. From the germline V gene, CDR1 is SNHLY and CDR2 is FYNNEI.